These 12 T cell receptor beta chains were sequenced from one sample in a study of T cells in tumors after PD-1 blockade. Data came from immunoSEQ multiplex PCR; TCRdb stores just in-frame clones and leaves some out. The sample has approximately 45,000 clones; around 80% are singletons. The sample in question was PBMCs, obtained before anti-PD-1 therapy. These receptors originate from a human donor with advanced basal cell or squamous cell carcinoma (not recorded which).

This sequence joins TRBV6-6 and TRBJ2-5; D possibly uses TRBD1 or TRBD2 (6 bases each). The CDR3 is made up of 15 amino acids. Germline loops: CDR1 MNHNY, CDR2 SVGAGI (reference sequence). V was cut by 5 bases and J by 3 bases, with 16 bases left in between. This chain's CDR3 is CASSVRWGAEETQYF. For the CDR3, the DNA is TGTGCCAGCAGTGTCCGTTGGGGGGCCGAAGAGACCCAGTACTTC.

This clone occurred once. The CDR3 nucleotides are TGTGCCACCGGGGCCAGGGTCTATGGCTACACCTTC. Its protein is CATGARVYGYTF. The J gene is TRBJ1-2, the V gene TRBV28, with D tentatively TRBD1 (5 bases). Germline CDR1 reads MDHEN; CDR2 reads SYDVKM. CDR3 length equals 12 residues. With 10 bases removed from V and 4 bases from J, the gap between germline ends came to 13 bases.

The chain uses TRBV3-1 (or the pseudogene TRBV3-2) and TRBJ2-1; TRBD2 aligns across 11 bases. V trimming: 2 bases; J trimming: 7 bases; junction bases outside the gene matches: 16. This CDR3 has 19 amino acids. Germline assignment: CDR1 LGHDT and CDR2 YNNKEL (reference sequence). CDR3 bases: TGTGCCAGCAGCCAATTCCCCCCGGTAGCGGGAGGGCCGAGGAATGAGCAGTTCTTC. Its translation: CASSQFPPVAGGPRNEQFF.

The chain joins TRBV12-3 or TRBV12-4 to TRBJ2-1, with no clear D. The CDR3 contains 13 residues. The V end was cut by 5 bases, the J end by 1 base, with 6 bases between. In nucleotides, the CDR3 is TGTGCCAGCAGTCCCCCTTCCTACAATGAGCAGTTCTTC. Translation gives CASSPPSYNEQFF.

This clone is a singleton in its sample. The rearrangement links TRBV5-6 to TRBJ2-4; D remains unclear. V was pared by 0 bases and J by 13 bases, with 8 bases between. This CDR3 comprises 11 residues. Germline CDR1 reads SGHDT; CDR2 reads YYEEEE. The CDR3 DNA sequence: TGTGCCAGCAGCTTGGGCCAGGTACAGTACTTC. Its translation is CASSLGQVQYF.

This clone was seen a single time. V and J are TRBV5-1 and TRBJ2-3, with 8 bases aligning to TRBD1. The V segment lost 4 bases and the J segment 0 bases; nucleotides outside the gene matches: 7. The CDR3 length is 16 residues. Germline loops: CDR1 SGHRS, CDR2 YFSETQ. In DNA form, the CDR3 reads TGCGCCAGCAGCCCGGAGAGACAGGGGAGCACAGATACGCAGTATTTT. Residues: CASSPERQGSTDTQYF.

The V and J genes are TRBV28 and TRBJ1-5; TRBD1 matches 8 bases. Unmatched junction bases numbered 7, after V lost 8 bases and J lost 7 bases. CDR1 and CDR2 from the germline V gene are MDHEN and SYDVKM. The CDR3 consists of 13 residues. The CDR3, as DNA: TGTGCCAGCGAGACAGGGGTAGGGCAGCCCCAGCATTTT. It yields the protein CASETGVGQPQHF.

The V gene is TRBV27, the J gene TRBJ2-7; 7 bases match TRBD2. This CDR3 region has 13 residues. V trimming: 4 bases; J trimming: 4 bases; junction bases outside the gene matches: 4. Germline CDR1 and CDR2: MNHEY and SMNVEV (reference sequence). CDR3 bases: TGTGCCAGCAGTTGGGACTACAAATACGAGCAGTACTTC. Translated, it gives CASSWDYKYEQYF.

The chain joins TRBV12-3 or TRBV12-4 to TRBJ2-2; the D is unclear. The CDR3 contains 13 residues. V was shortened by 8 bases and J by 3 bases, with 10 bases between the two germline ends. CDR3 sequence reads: CASRRFDTGELFF. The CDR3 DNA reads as TGTGCCAGCCGTCGTTTTGACACCGGGGAGCTGTTTTTT.

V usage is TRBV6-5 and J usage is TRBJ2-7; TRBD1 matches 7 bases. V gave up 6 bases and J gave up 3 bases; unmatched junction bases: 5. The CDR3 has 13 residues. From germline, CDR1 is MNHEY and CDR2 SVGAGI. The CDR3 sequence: CASRPGQRYEQYF. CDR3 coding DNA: TGTGCCAGCAGGCCGGGACAGCGCTACGAGCAGTACTTC.

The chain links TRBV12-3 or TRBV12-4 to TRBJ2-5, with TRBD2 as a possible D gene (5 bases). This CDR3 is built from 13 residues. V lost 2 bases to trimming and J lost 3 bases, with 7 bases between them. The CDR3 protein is CASSLSGKETQYF. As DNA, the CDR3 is TGTGCCAGCAGTTTATCGGGGAAAGAGACCCAGTACTTC.

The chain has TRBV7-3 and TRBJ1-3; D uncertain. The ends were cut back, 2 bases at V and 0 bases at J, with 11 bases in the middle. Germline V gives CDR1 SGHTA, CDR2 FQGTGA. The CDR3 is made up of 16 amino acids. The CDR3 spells CASSLGPGNSGNTIYF. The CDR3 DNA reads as TGTGCCAGCAGCTTAGGGCCAGGCAACTCTGGAAACACCATATATTTT. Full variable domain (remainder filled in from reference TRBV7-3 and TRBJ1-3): GAGVSQTPSNKVTEKGKYVELRCDPISGHTALYWYRQSLGQGPEFLIYFQGTGAADDSGLPNDRFFAVRPEGSVSTLKIQRTERGDSAVYLCASSLGPGNSGNTIYFGEGSWLTVV.